Shown below are 10 T cell receptor beta chains from a single sample sequenced in a study of OX40 agonist ivuxolimab in advanced cancers. The library relied on the immunoSEQ multiplex PCR assay. This immuneACCESS table, as held by TCRdb, lists in-frame sequences with V and J called but not all clones. Of the missing ones, under half trace to an unresolved V gene in checked studies; the others have no known cause. For this sample there are about 76,000 clones; 70% to 90% appear just once. The ten largest clones represent over 2% of the sample. Material: CD4+ or CD8+ T cells sorted from blood, obtained in a trial of the OX40 agonist ivuxolimab. Receptors originate from an adult with an advanced solid tumor such as melanoma, head and neck, liver or kidney cancer.

The chain couples TRBV9 to TRBJ1-4; tentatively, D is TRBD1 (5 bases). V lost 4 bases to trimming and J lost 1 base, with 11 bases between them. The CDR3 sequence is 15 residues long. Germline CDR1 is SGDLS and CDR2 is YYNGEE. The CDR3: CASSFQGETNEKLFF. The CDR3 nucleotides are TGTGCCAGCAGCTTCCAGGGTGAAACTAATGAAAAACTGTTTTTT.

The chain employs TRBV7-2 and TRBJ2-5, with 7 bases that match TRBD1. The CDR3 covers 14 residues. J was trimmed by 2 bases and V by 5 bases; bases with no gene match: 5. CDR1 is SGHTA, CDR2 FQGNSA, per germline. CDR3 amino acids: CASSPGQKQETQYF. The CDR3, as DNA: TGTGCCAGCAGCCCGGGACAGAAACAAGAGACCCAGTACTTC.

The chain couples TRBV6-5 to TRBJ1-1; D perhaps matches TRBD1 (5 bases). CDR3 length: 15 amino acids. V shed 4 bases and J shed 0 bases, with 12 bases lying between them. Germline CDR1 reads MNHEY; CDR2 reads SVGAGI. CDR3 sequence reads: CASSWGDNLNTEAFF. In nucleotides, the CDR3 is TGTGCCAGCAGTTGGGGCGACAATTTGAACACTGAAGCTTTCTTT.

The V and J genes are TRBV28 and TRBJ1-5; perhaps TRBD1 as D (5 bases). The CDR3 is 15 residues long. In germline, CDR1 is MDHEN, CDR2 SYDVKM. The V gene lost 6 bases and the J gene lost 2 bases, with 14 bases spanning the gap. In DNA, the CDR3 is TGTGCCAGCAGGGGCGGGGGTATGGGCAATCAGCCCCAGCATTTT. Protein sequence: CASRGGGMGNQPQHF.

The chain recombines TRBV18 with TRBJ1-2; TRBD1 aligns across 8 bases. J lost 6 bases, V lost 2 bases, and 5 bases had no gene match. This CDR3 is 14 amino acids long. CDR1 is KGHSH, CDR2 LQKENI, per germline. The CDR3 reads CASSPNPTGDGYTF. The DNA for the CDR3 is TGTGCCAGCTCACCAAATCCGACAGGGGATGGCTACACCTTC.

V is TRBV28 and J is TRBJ2-5; 7 bases agree with TRBD1. Germline V gives CDR1 MDHEN, CDR2 SYDVKM. This CDR3 comprises 14 residues. J lost 11 bases, V lost 5 bases, and 14 bases had no gene match. The CDR3 DNA reads as TGTGCCAGCAGTCCGCCGGGACAGACGGCGGAGCAGTACTTC. Translating gives CASSPPGQTAEQYF.

This clone was counted a few times. The chain links TRBV7-9 to TRBJ2-6; the D call may be TRBD1 or TRBD2 (5 bases each). V was shortened by 4 bases and J by 0 bases, with 13 bases between the two germline ends. The germline V gene encodes CDR1 SEHNR and CDR2 FQNEAQ (reference sequence). This CDR3 region has 17 residues. CDR3 residues: CASSSTVGGSGANVLTF. Here the CDR3 DNA reads TGTGCCAGCAGCTCGACAGTAGGAGGCTCTGGGGCCAACGTCCTGACTTTC. The full variable domain, its missing parts supplied by reference TRBV7-9 and TRBJ2-6, is DTGVSQNPRHKITKRGQNVTFRCDPISEHNRLYWYRQTLGQGPEFLTYFQNEAQLEKSRLLSDRFSAERPKGSFSTLEIQRTEQGDSAMYLCASSSTVGGSGANVLTFGAGSRLTVL.

The V call is TRBV5-4, the J call TRBJ1-3, with D unclear. CDR3 length: 14 amino acids. The germline V gene has CDR1 SGHNT and CDR2 YYREEE (reference sequence). The V and J ends lost 2 bases and 4 bases respectively, with 10 bases between them. The CDR3 here is CASSLRVSGNTIYF. CDR3 in DNA: TGTGCCAGCAGCTTACGAGTTTCCGGAAACACCATATATTTT.

The J gene is TRBJ1-5, the V gene TRBV7-2; no clear D gene. The CDR3 sequence is 11 residues long. V was clipped by 3 bases and J by 9 bases, with 6 bases between them. In germline, CDR1 is SGHTA, CDR2 FQGNSA. CDR3 amino acids: CASSLGGPQHF. CDR3 bases: TGTGCCAGCAGCTTGGGAGGGCCCCAGCATTTT.

This clone was detected only a few times. This rearrangement joins TRBV6-6 to TRBJ2-1, with D maybe TRBD2 (6 bases). V was trimmed by 10 bases and J by 3 bases, leaving 19 bases between them. The CDR3 has 15 residues. Germline V lookup: CDR1 MNHNY, CDR2 SVGAGI (reference sequence). The CDR3 spells CATLAPAGSYNEQFF. DNA of the CDR3: TGTGCCACCCTCGCTCCCGCGGGAAGCTACAATGAGCAGTTCTTC.